A single sample gave rise to the 27 T cell receptor beta chains below, sequenced in a study of blood T cell repertoires in COVID-19. Assay used: immunoSEQ multiplex PCR; TCRdb lists only in-frame clones, some missing. The table includes just over 150,000 clones, less than 85% detected once. Sequencing was done on a sample of peripheral blood. The source of these receptors is a woman in her thirties or forties with COVID-19, enrolled during active disease.

The chain employs TRBV2 and TRBJ1-5; D may be TRBD1 (5 bases). Germline V lookup: CDR1 SNHLY, CDR2 FYNNEI. This CDR3 has 13 amino acids. V lost 6 bases, J lost 7 bases, and 13 bases lay in between. In DNA, the CDR3 is TGTGCCAGCAGGGATCGGGGGGGACAGCCCCAGCATTTT. This translates into CASRDRGGQPQHF.

There are a few counts of this clone. V gene TRBV19 combines with J gene TRBJ2-1, with 13 bases fitting TRBD2. CDR1 LNHDA and CDR2 SQIVND come from the germline V gene (reference sequence). J lost 8 bases, V lost 3 bases, and 13 bases had no gene match. The CDR3 spans 18 residues. The CDR3 nucleotides are TGTGCCAGTAGTATCCTCCCCCCACTAGCGGGAGGGCCCCATGAGCAGTTCTTC. Translated: CASSILPPLAGGPHEQFF.

This rearrangement joins TRBV28 to TRBJ1-5, with D tentatively TRBD1 (6 bases). The CDR3 loop spans 15 amino acids. Germline V lookup: CDR1 MDHEN, CDR2 SYDVKM. With 6 bases removed from V and 3 bases from J, the gap between germline ends came to 15 bases. The CDR3: CASRPPTGSNQPQHF. For the CDR3, the DNA is TGTGCCAGCAGGCCCCCAACAGGGTCCAATCAGCCCCAGCATTTT.

This sequence joins TRBV2 and TRBJ2-1, with 8 nucleotides matching TRBD2. Trimming at V came to 8 bases and at J to 3 bases, leaving 6 bases not matched to a gene. CDR1 is SNHLY and CDR2 is FYNNEI in the germline V gene. The CDR3 spans 14 residues. This CDR3 reads CASSGLAIYNEQFF. CDR3 DNA: TGTGCCAGCTCTGGACTAGCAATCTACAATGAGCAGTTCTTC.

V and J are TRBV5-1 and TRBJ2-2; 11 nucleotides agree with TRBD2. Germline loops: CDR1 SGHRS, CDR2 YFSETQ. This CDR3 has 19 amino acids. J was trimmed by 0 bases and V by 1 base; bases with no gene match: 8. CDR3 residues: CASSLIRTSGFANTGELFF. CDR3 in DNA: TGCGCCAGCAGCTTGATCCGGACTAGCGGGTTCGCGAACACCGGGGAGCTGTTTTTT.

Only a few counts were recorded for this clone. The J gene is TRBJ1-1, the V gene TRBV2; possible D gene TRBD1, 6 bases. V shed 3 bases and J shed 5 bases, with 19 bases lying between them. The length of the CDR3 is 16 residues. Germline V gene data show CDR1 as SNHLY and CDR2 as FYNNEI. The CDR3 region has the DNA TGTGCCAGCAGTGAGTGGACAGATCCCCCGGGGACTGAAGCTTTCTTT. Its protein product is CASSEWTDPPGTEAFF.

The genes are TRBV3-1 (or the pseudogene TRBV3-2) and TRBJ1-2; D call uncertain. CDR1 and CDR2 from the germline V gene are LGHDT and YNNKEL (reference sequence). This CDR3 region has 13 residues. V lost 5 bases to trimming and J lost 7 bases, with 14 bases between them. CDR3 in amino acids: CASSYRAASGYTF. The DNA for the CDR3 is TGTGCCAGCAGCTACAGAGCCGCCAGTGGCTACACCTTC.

The V gene is TRBV18, the J gene TRBJ1-4, with 10 bases that match TRBD1. The CDR3 consists of 15 residues. Germline V lookup: CDR1 KGHSH, CDR2 LQKENI. V gave up 1 base and J gave up 5 bases; unmatched junction bases: 1. This CDR3 is CASSPLGQGNEKLFF. The CDR3 nucleotides read TGTGCCAGCTCACCACTGGGACAGGGGAATGAAAAACTGTTTTTT. Complete variable domain (other parts from reference TRBV18 and TRBJ1-4): NAGVMQNPRHLVRRRGQEARLRCSPMKGHSHVYWYRQLPEEGLKFMVYLQKENIIDESGMPKERFSAEFPKEGPSILRIQQVVRGDSAAYFCASSPLGQGNEKLFFGSGTQLSVL.

CDR3 in amino acids: CATSRGRLANEQYF. For the CDR3, the DNA is TGTGCCACCAGCAGAGGCCGACTAGCGAACGAGCAGTACTTC. V is TRBV15 and J is TRBJ2-7, with TRBD2 matching over 8 bases. J lost 5 bases, V lost 1 base, and 4 bases had no gene match. This CDR3 region has 14 residues. The germline CDR1 and CDR2 sequences are LNHNV and YYDKDF (reference sequence). The complete variable domain, with remaining parts taken from reference TRBV15 and TRBJ2-7, reads DAMVIQNPRYQVTQFGKPVTLSCSQTLNHNVMYWYQQKSSQAPKLLFHYYDKDFNNEADTPDNFQSRRPNTSFCFLDIRSPGLGDTAMYLCATSRGRLANEQYFGPGTRLTVT.

The chain carries TRBV30 and TRBJ1-1; TRBD1 matches at 7 bases. The CDR3 has 15 amino acids. Germline lookup yields CDR1 GTSNPN and CDR2 SVGIG (reference sequence). J was trimmed by 3 bases and V by 1 base; bases with no gene match: 8. The DNA for the CDR3 is TGTGCCTGGAGTGCCCTGCCGGGACAGCACACTGAAGCTTTCTTT. It yields the protein CAWSALPGQHTEAFF.

The table lists this clone with many counts. The rearrangement joins TRBV19 to TRBJ2-7; the D gene is possibly TRBD2 (7 bases). The CDR3 runs to 13 residues. Per the germline V gene, CDR1 is LNHDA and CDR2 is SQIVND (reference sequence). V lost 1 base and J lost 6, with 10 bases in between. This CDR3 is CASSIARGGEQYF. The DNA for the CDR3 is TGTGCCAGTAGTATAGCGAGGGGGGGCGAGCAGTACTTC.

The gene calls are TRBV7-8 and TRBJ2-5; TRBD1 agrees at 9 bases. This CDR3 has 16 residues. Germline V gene lookup returns CDR1 SGHVS and CDR2 FQNEAQ. Germline trimming cut 5 bases from V and 2 bases from J; bases unmatched to any gene: 9. Written as DNA, the CDR3 is TGTGCCAGCAGCAAGTACCCTGGGACAGGGCAAGAGACCCAGTACTTC. Its protein is CASSKYPGTGQETQYF.

This rearrangement joins TRBV28 to TRBJ2-7; TRBD2 matches at 16 bases. V lost 6 bases to trimming and J lost 0 bases; unmatched junction nucleotides: 11. Germline CDR1 and CDR2: MDHEN and SYDVKM. The CDR3 length is 19 residues. CDR3 amino acids: CASSIPPGLAGGSSYEQYF. Written as DNA, the CDR3 is TGTGCCAGCAGCATACCACCGGGACTAGCGGGAGGGAGCTCCTACGAGCAGTACTTC.

CDR3 coding DNA: TGTGCCAGCAGCTTAGTGCCGCCCCCGGGGGAGACCCAGTACTTC. Its protein is CASSLVPPPGETQYF. The chain has TRBV11-1 and TRBJ2-5; tentative D call: TRBD2 (5 bases). Germline CDR1 reads SGHAT; CDR2 reads FQDESV (reference sequence). Trimming shortened V by 1 base and J by 5 bases, and 14 bases separated the two germline ends. The CDR3 is 15 residues long.

V is TRBV28 and J is TRBJ1-4, with 7 positions matching TRBD1. CDR3 length: 14 amino acids. The V segment lost 6 bases and the J segment 6 bases; nucleotides outside the gene matches: 7. Germline V gives CDR1 MDHEN, CDR2 SYDVKM. CDR3 sequence (DNA): TGTGCCAGCAGGGTTACAGGGGAGGATGAAAAACTGTTTTTT. The encoded protein is CASRVTGEDEKLFF.

Here the CDR3 DNA reads TGTGCCACCAGCAGTGCGTCTAGCGGGGGAAATGAGCAGTTCTTC. This codes for CATSSASSGGNEQFF. This sequence joins TRBV15 and TRBJ2-1, with TRBD2 identical over 10 bases. Germline CDR1 LNHNV, CDR2 YYDKDF (reference sequence). This CDR3 region has 15 residues. With V trimmed by 3 bases and J by 7 bases, 6 bases remained unmatched. The variable domain in full, with the rest retrieved from reference TRBV15 and TRBJ2-1, is DAMVIQNPRYQVTQFGKPVTLSCSQTLNHNVMYWYQQKSSQAPKLLFHYYDKDFNNEADTPDNFQSRRPNTSFCFLDIRSPGLGDTAMYLCATSSASSGGNEQFFGPGTRLTVL.

The chain recombines TRBV6-6 with TRBJ2-2; a possible D gene is TRBD2 (6 bases). Trimming stripped 0 bases from V and 1 base from J, with 9 bases between. This CDR3 contains 16 residues. Germline CDR1 reads MNHNY; CDR2 reads SVGAGI (reference sequence). The CDR3 DNA reads TGTGCCAGCAGTTACTCGGGAGGAGGGAACACCGGGGAGCTGTTTTTT. This sequence encodes CASSYSGGGNTGELFF.

The chain links TRBV7-3 to TRBJ2-3; no firm D call. V lost 3 bases and J lost 1, with 11 bases in between. This CDR3 spans 15 amino acids. Germline CDR1 is SGHTA and CDR2 is FQGTGA. The CDR3 is CASSLWALRTDTQYF. CDR3 in DNA: TGTGCCAGCAGCTTGTGGGCCTTACGCACAGATACGCAGTATTTT.

The chain couples TRBV6-1 to TRBJ1-2; 7 positions match TRBD1. Germline CDR1 reads MNHNS; CDR2 reads SASEGT. V trimming: 2 bases; J trimming: 3 bases; junction bases outside the gene matches: 6. This CDR3 is built from 15 residues. The CDR3 spells CASSESRDSYYGYTF. Written as DNA, the CDR3 is TGTGCCAGCAGTGAATCTCGGGACAGCTACTATGGCTACACCTTC.

This chain links TRBV5-4 with TRBJ2-3; tentative D call: TRBD2 (6 bases). CDR1 is SGHNT, CDR2 YYREEE, per germline (reference sequence). This CDR3 has 14 residues. Trimming removed 0 bases at V and 5 bases at J, with 10 bases between. CDR3 amino acids: CASSLAGVVDTQYF. The CDR3 DNA sequence: TGTGCCAGCAGCTTGGCGGGAGTCGTAGATACGCAGTATTTT.

This clone was counted ten times or more. The V and J genes are TRBV27 and TRBJ2-7, with D perhaps matching TRBD1 (5 bases). The CDR3 covers 13 residues. The V and J ends lost 7 bases and 6 bases respectively, with 16 bases between them. The germline gives CDR1 MNHEY, CDR2 SMNVEV (reference sequence). CDR3 DNA: TGTGCCAGCATGGGGCTAGATGCTCGCGAGCAGTACGTC. Translating it yields CASMGLDAREQYV.

V and J are TRBV7-9 and TRBJ2-1; the match to TRBD1 covers 7 bases. V lost 5 bases, J lost 6 bases, and 7 bases stayed unmatched. There are 14 residues in the CDR3. The V gene's germline CDR1 is SEHNR and CDR2 FQNEAQ (reference sequence). This chain's CDR3 is CASSPDRESNEQFF. CDR3 coding DNA: TGTGCCAGCAGCCCCGACAGGGAAAGCAATGAGCAGTTCTTC.

The chain carries TRBV5-6 and TRBJ2-5, with D possibly being TRBD1 (6 bases). Germline V lookup: CDR1 SGHDT, CDR2 YYEEEE. The CDR3 is 15 amino acids. Trimming took 5 bases from V and 2 from J, leaving 16 bases between them. In DNA form, the CDR3 reads TGTGCCAGCAGTTATACAGGGTTAGGGCAAGAGACCCAGTACTTC. Translation: CASSYTGLGQETQYF.

The rearrangement joins TRBV14 to TRBJ2-1, with 10 nucleotides matching TRBD2. V lost 6 bases and J lost 2; bases outside the gene matches: 10. The CDR3 is made up of 17 amino acids. Germline values: CDR1 SGHDN, CDR2 FVKESK. The CDR3 is CASSRHSGGQAYNEQFF. The CDR3 nucleotides are TGTGCCAGCAGTCGGCATAGCGGGGGGCAGGCCTACAATGAGCAGTTCTTC.

The rearrangement joins TRBV28 to TRBJ2-7; TRBD2 might be the D (5 bases). The germline gives CDR1 MDHEN, CDR2 SYDVKM. CDR3 length: 15 residues. Trimming took off 2 bases at V and 2 bases at J, with 13 bases between the two ends. The CDR3 loop is CASSLIPRAAYEQYF. Here the CDR3 DNA reads TGTGCCAGCAGTTTAATCCCGAGGGCCGCCTACGAGCAGTACTTC.

This CDR3 is CATSDFTSGKDEQFF. The CDR3 coding sequence is TGTGCCACCAGTGATTTTACTAGCGGGAAAGATGAGCAGTTCTTC. The J gene is TRBJ2-1, the V gene TRBV24-1, with TRBD2 matching 10 bases. Per the germline V gene, CDR1 is KGHDR and CDR2 is SFDVKD. J gave up 8 bases and V 1 base, and 4 bases lay outside the gene matches. CDR3 length: 15 residues.

The chain employs TRBV28 and TRBJ1-2; TRBD1 aligns across 9 bases. After removal of 4 bases from V and 8 bases from J, the junction contained 17 bases not matched to a gene. Germline V lookup: CDR1 MDHEN, CDR2 SYDVKM. CDR3 size: 17 residues. The CDR3 spells CASSSKPGQGASRGYTF. The CDR3 nucleotides read TGTGCCAGCAGTTCTAAACCGGGACAGGGTGCAAGTAGGGGCTACACCTTC.